This TCR beta chain was retrieved from a study of blood T cell repertoires in COVID-19. This clone appeared a single time. The germline V gene has CDR1 MNHEY and CDR2 SVGAGI. V was trimmed by 5 bases and J by 4 bases, leaving 12 bases between them. This CDR3 spans 15 amino acids. Allocation to cohorts depended on clinical history reported by the participants. Sequencing was performed with immunoSEQ multiplex PCR; in TCRdb, only in-frame clones are kept and a portion is missing. This sample carries about 230,000 clones, roughly four fifths of them seen once, and the ten largest clones take 1.8%. The V call is TRBV6-5, the J call TRBJ2-6; weak D call: TRBD1 (6 bases). Sequenced material: PBMCs or T cells enriched from blood (not recorded which). This clonotype was obtained from a man aged 55-75 years who had recovered from COVID-19. The CDR3 DNA reads as TGTGCCAGCAGTCCAGGGGTCTCGGGGGCCAACGTCCTGACTTTC. It translates to CASSPGVSGANVLTF.